This TCR beta chain stems from a study of post-analysis software for immune sequencing data. Study in general: The study covered relapsing-remitting, secondary progressive and progressive-relapsing courses of multiple sclerosis.

TCR beta libraries were prepared from cDNA with unique molecular identifiers. cDNA molecules numbering about 480,000 came from around 1 to 10 million T cells. In TCRdb, the PCR reads were re-called with MiXCR into one record per CDR3 protein. This table has hundreds of thousands of distinct CDR3 sequences, around 60% appearing once. The germline CDR1 and CDR2 sequences are DFQATT and SNEGSKA (reference sequence). The CDR3 loop spans 17 amino acids. In regard to this clonotype: Antigen: not known.

Study-wide results and limits: Relative to controls, patients with multiple sclerosis showed significantly lower normalized Chao1 diversity. In patients, TRBV5-6, TRBV5-1 and TRBV20-1 belonged to five TRBV segments found more frequently than in controls. Samples from a shared batch, those prepared together, strongly co-clustered by F measure.

The chain combines TRBV20-1 with TRBJ2-5, with D perhaps matching TRBD1 (5 bases). The last part of the DNA fits TRBJ2-7 better; the J call may be wrong. The sample consisted of blood. The TCR was taken from a girl aged 2 to 10 with multiple sclerosis. The CDR3 protein is CSAREPGRGREGYEQYF. In DNA form, the CDR3 reads TGCAGTGCTAGAGAACCCGGCCGCGGCAGGGAAGGATACGAGCAGTACTTC.